The 17 T cell receptor beta chains given below trace back to one sample, sequenced in a study of T cell changes during pregnancy in multiple sclerosis. Using immunoSEQ multiplex PCR, the repertoire was profiled, and TCRdb retains in-frame clones only, with some absent. This table has tens of thousands of clones, 89% appearing once. Sequenced here: peripheral blood, sampled in the first trimester of pregnancy. Receptors originate from a female donor in good health, enrolled as a control in a pregnancy study.

This chain uses TRBV5-5 with TRBJ1-1, with 9 bases aligning to TRBD1. This CDR3 has 16 amino acids. CDR1 is SGHKS and CDR2 is YYEKEE in the germline V gene (reference sequence). V dropped 0 bases and J dropped 5; count of bases not matched to a gene: 8. Written as DNA, the CDR3 is TGTGCCAGCAGCTTGGCTCCTGGGACAGGGCAAACTGAAGCTTTCTTT. Amino acids: CASSLAPGTGQTEAFF.

The V call is TRBV21-1, the J call TRBJ2-7; TRBD1 is the table's D call, not checked against the DNA. TRBV21-1 is noted as a pseudogene. The CDR3 covers 12 residues. The CDR3 spells CASPGQGNEQYF. CDR3 nucleotide sequence: TGTGCCAGTCCGGGACAGGGGAACGAGCAGTACTTC.

The V call is TRBV28, the J call TRBJ1-2, with a possible D match to TRBD1 (5 bases). The CDR3 covers 16 residues. Germline V lookup: CDR1 MDHEN, CDR2 SYDVKM. Between the trimmed V and J ends, which lost 7 bases and 8 bases, there was a span of 26 bases. The CDR3 nucleotides are TGTGCCAGCAAGATAGGAACAGTGGGCCACGGGGGAGGCTACACCTTC. This gives the protein CASKIGTVGHGGGYTF.

The rearrangement uses TRBV6-4 and TRBJ2-1, with 10 bases identical to TRBD2. The CDR3 totals 14 residues. V was clipped by 3 bases and J by 7 bases; unmatched bases: 3. CDR1 and CDR2 from the germline V gene are MRHNA and SNTAGT. The CDR3 loop is CASSELAGWNEQFF. Written as DNA, the CDR3 is TGTGCCAGCAGTGAACTAGCGGGATGGAATGAGCAGTTCTTC.

This chain links TRBV19 with TRBJ1-2; D unclear. CDR3 length equals 14 residues. Germline CDR1 and CDR2: LNHDA and SQIVND (reference sequence). V was trimmed by 7 bases and J by 2 bases, leaving 14 bases between them. CDR3 in amino acids: CASTPSTANYGYTF. As DNA, the CDR3 is TGTGCCAGTACCCCATCGACTGCGAACTATGGCTACACCTTC.

The J gene is TRBJ1-2, the V gene TRBV11-1; 9 nucleotides match TRBD1. CDR3 length: 18 residues. V lost 4 bases, J lost 3 bases, and 15 bases stayed unmatched. The germline CDR1 and CDR2 sequences are SGHAT and FQDESV (reference sequence). CDR3 residues: CASSSTGGAALAYYGYTF. CDR3 nucleotides: TGTGCCAGCAGCTCTACAGGGGGCGCGGCGCTGGCGTACTATGGCTACACCTTC.

This clone is deemed medium-sized. This chain connects TRBV5-6 to TRBJ1-5, with 8 bases matching TRBD1. Trimming cost V 3 bases and J 8 bases; bases outside gene matches: 7. Germline V gene lookup returns CDR1 SGHDT and CDR2 YYEEEE. The CDR3 extends over 14 amino acids. The chain's CDR3 is CASSSTGVSKPQHF. As DNA, the CDR3 is TGTGCCAGCAGCTCGACAGGGGTTAGTAAGCCCCAGCATTTT.

Here the CDR3 DNA reads TGTGCCAGCAGTGAAGTGGGGGCCAGGGCCGCGGATCAGCCCCAGCATTTT. Protein sequence: CASSEVGARAADQPQHF. The chain joins TRBV6-1 to TRBJ1-5; D may be TRBD1 (6 bases). The CDR3 is made up of 17 amino acids. Germline V gene sequence: CDR1 MNHNS, CDR2 SASEGT. The V and J ends lost 1 base and 5 bases respectively, with 18 bases between them.

The chain recombines TRBV5-1 with TRBJ2-6, with TRBD1 identical over 10 bases. CDR3 size: 18 residues. Per germline, CDR1 SGHRS and CDR2 YFSETQ. Trimming took 1 base from V and 2 from J; bases not matched to a gene: 6. CDR3 bases: TGCGCCAGCAGCTTGTACGGGACAGGGGCGACTGGGGCCAACGTCCTGACTTTC. This encodes CASSLYGTGATGANVLTF.

The chain has TRBV29-1 and TRBJ2-5; D perhaps matches TRBD1 (6 bases). Looked up from germline, CDR1 is SQVTM and CDR2 is ANQGSEA. The CDR3 extends over 15 amino acids. V was cut by 4 bases and J by 6 bases, with 21 bases left in between. As DNA, the CDR3 is TGCAGCGTTGTTAGGGGGACGGATGCTTTGAAGACCCAGTACTTC. It specifies CSVVRGTDALKTQYF. Variable domain in full (rest from reference TRBV29-1 and TRBJ2-5): SAVISQKPSRDICQRGTSLTIQCQVDSQVTMMFWYRQQPGQSLTLIATANQGSEATYESGFVIDKFPISRPNLTFSTLTVSNMSPEDSSIYLCSVVRGTDALKTQYFGPGTRLLVL.

This clone was found once. The V call is TRBV6-6, the J call TRBJ1-2; D is perhaps TRBD1 (6 bases). The ends were cut back, 6 bases at V and 7 bases at J, with 15 bases in the middle. CDR1 and CDR2 from the germline V gene are MNHNY and SVGAGI (reference sequence). The CDR3 length is 13 residues. This chain's CDR3 is CASSPGTRSGYTF. CDR3 nucleotide sequence: TGTGCCAGCAGCCCCGGGACACGGAGTGGCTACACCTTC.

The chain is built from TRBV5-4 and TRBJ2-5; TRBD1 aligns across 9 bases. J gave up 0 bases and V 1 base, and 4 bases lay outside the gene matches. This CDR3 has 16 amino acids. Germline V gene sequence: CDR1 SGHNT, CDR2 YYREEE (reference sequence). The CDR3 sequence is CASSLRGQGYQETQYF. For the CDR3, the DNA is TGTGCCAGCAGCTTGCGGGGACAGGGCTACCAAGAGACCCAGTACTTC.

The chain uses TRBV11-2 and TRBJ1-6, with 10 nucleotides matching TRBD1. Germline-derived CDR1 and CDR2 are SGHAT and FQNNGV. The CDR3 spans 15 residues. V shed 3 bases and J 9 bases; nucleotides not matched to a gene: 5. CDR3 nucleotide sequence: TGTGCCAGCAGCTTGGGGGACAGGGGAAGTTCACCCCTCCACTTT. Translating gives CASSLGDRGSSPLHF.

This sequence joins TRBV6-4 and TRBJ1-6, with D maybe TRBD1 (6 bases). The CDR3 spans 14 residues. Trimming removed 6 bases at V and 9 bases at J, with 15 bases between. Germline V CDR1 and CDR2: MRHNA, SNTAGT. CDR3 sequence (DNA): TGTGCCAGCAGGGAACAGGGTTTGGGTTCACCCCTCCACTTT. Amino acids: CASREQGLGSPLHF.

The count of this clone is one. The genes are TRBV6-5 and TRBJ2-3; D perhaps matches TRBD2 (6 bases). V dropped 1 base and J dropped 3 bases, with 11 bases sitting between them. Germline values: CDR1 MNHEY, CDR2 SVGAGI. This CDR3 is built from 15 residues. The CDR3 here is CASSYWGRGTDTQYF. In DNA, the CDR3 is TGTGCCAGCAGTTACTGGGGTCGGGGGACAGATACGCAGTATTTT.

V is TRBV2 and J is TRBJ1-5, with 11 bases matching TRBD1. Germline V gene lookup returns CDR1 SNHLY and CDR2 FYNNEI. V was clipped by 4 bases and J by 6 bases; unmatched bases: 8. The CDR3 sequence is 16 residues long. CDR3 protein: CASSGTGTGGGQPQHF. The DNA for the CDR3 is TGTGCCAGCAGTGGTACCGGGACAGGGGGAGGTCAGCCCCAGCATTTT.

V is TRBV4-3 and J is TRBJ1-2, with D unclear. The V and J ends lost 1 base and 5 bases respectively, with 5 bases between them. Germline V gene sequence: CDR1 LGHNA, CDR2 YSLEER. This CDR3 has 12 amino acids. Here the CDR3 DNA reads TGCGCCAGCAGCCAAGCTCCGTATGGCTACACCTTC. Translation: CASSQAPYGYTF.